These 21 T cell receptor beta chains were sequenced from one sample in a study of blood T cell repertoires in COVID-19 (TCRdb year 2020). Library construction relied on the immunoSEQ multiplex PCR assay. This is the immuneACCESS table as TCRdb keeps it, with only in-frame sequences that have V and J called. A part of the clones is gone; compared with another copy, unresolved V genes explain less than half, and the rest is unexplained. The sample data list 250,000 or so clones, and 75% to 90% of these were observed just once. Of the sample, roughly 1.6% falls within the top ten clones. Sequenced input: peripheral blood. These receptor sequences come from a woman aged 40 to 50 who had recovered from COVID-19.

The chain joins TRBV2 to TRBJ1-5, with D maybe TRBD1 (5 bases). V lost 7 bases and J lost 0, with 10 bases in between. The CDR3 is 14 amino acids. Germline V gene data show CDR1 as SNHLY and CDR2 as FYNNEI. The CDR3 protein is CASKRQNSNQPQHF. The CDR3 DNA is TGTGCCAGCAAGAGACAGAATAGCAATCAGCCCCAGCATTTT. The full variable domain, completed using reference TRBV2 and TRBJ1-5, is EPEVTQTPSHQVTQMGQEVILRCVPISNHLYFYWYRQILGQKVEFLVSFYNNEISEKSEIFDDQFSVERPDGSNFTLKIRSTKLEDSAMYFCASKRQNSNQPQHFGDGTRLSIL.

The sample holds one count of this clone. The chain is built from TRBV6-2 or TRBV6-3 and TRBJ2-7; 10 bases are a match to TRBD1. Germline trimming cut 4 bases from V and 12 bases from J; bases unmatched to any gene: 9. The germline gives CDR1 MNHEY, CDR2 SVGEGT. The CDR3 sequence is 13 residues long. The CDR3 sequence is CASSLSPGQGTYF. Here the CDR3 DNA reads TGTGCCAGCAGTTTATCCCCGGGACAGGGGACGTACTTC.

V usage is TRBV5-1 and J usage is TRBJ2-3, with 7 bases lining up with TRBD1. V lost 4 bases, J lost 5 bases, and 13 bases stayed unmatched. There are 16 residues in the CDR3. The germline CDR1 and CDR2 sequences are SGHRS and YFSETQ. The CDR3, as DNA: TGCGCCAGCAGCCGGACGGGAAGGGGGCGTGGAGATACGCAGTATTTT. This codes for CASSRTGRGRGDTQYF. Variable domain in full (rest from reference TRBV5-1 and TRBJ2-3): KAGVTQTPRYLIKTRGQQVTLSCSPISGHRSVSWYQQTPGQGLQFLFEYFSETQRNKGNFPGRFSGRQFSNSRSEMNVSTLELGDSALYLCASSRTGRGRGDTQYFGPGTRLTVL.

V is TRBV30 and J is TRBJ1-2, with unresolved D. This CDR3 comprises 12 residues. Trimming took off 0 bases at V and 8 bases at J, with 10 bases between the two ends. Germline assignment: CDR1 GTSNPN and CDR2 SVGIG (reference sequence). The CDR3 is CAWSVTEMGYTF. CDR3 bases: TGTGCCTGGAGTGTAACAGAAATGGGCTACACCTTC.

The chain combines TRBV27 with TRBJ2-7, with TRBD2 identical over 7 bases. Trimming took 7 bases from V and 6 from J; bases not matched to a gene: 15. Germline CDR1 and CDR2: MNHEY and SMNVEV (reference sequence). This CDR3 comprises 15 residues. The CDR3 spells CASISGSSGHGEQYF. In nucleotides, the CDR3 is TGTGCCAGCATTAGCGGGTCATCAGGGCATGGCGAGCAGTACTTC.

The rearrangement joins TRBV5-1 to TRBJ1-6, with TRBD1 matching 8 bases. Trimming cost V 4 bases and J 6 bases; bases outside gene matches: 9. Germline-derived CDR1 and CDR2 are SGHRS and YFSETQ. The CDR3 sequence is 16 residues long. The chain's CDR3 is CASSQLGTGSNSPLHF. The CDR3 nucleotides are TGCGCCAGCAGCCAACTCGGGACAGGATCTAATTCACCCCTCCACTTT.

The V and J genes are TRBV3-1 (or the pseudogene TRBV3-2) and TRBJ1-6; D is perhaps TRBD1 (5 bases). The V gene's germline CDR1 is LGHDT and CDR2 YNNKEL (reference sequence). The CDR3 covers 14 residues. Trimming cost V 4 bases and J 7 bases, with 11 bases left between them. Here the CDR3 reads CASSLTGGNSPLHF. The CDR3 region has the DNA TGTGCCAGCAGCCTGACCGGGGGGAATTCACCCCTCCACTTT.

The sample holds one count of this clone. This chain connects TRBV5-4 to TRBJ1-6; 9 bases map to TRBD1. The V gene's germline CDR1 is SGHNT and CDR2 YYREEE (reference sequence). The CDR3 is 16 amino acids. Unmatched junction bases numbered 4, after V lost 5 bases and J lost 1 base. The CDR3 sequence: CASRDDRGSYNSPLHF. CDR3 in DNA: TGTGCCAGCAGGGACGACAGGGGGTCCTATAATTCACCCCTCCACTTT.

The J gene is TRBJ1-1, the V gene TRBV19; D not resolved. V lost 6 bases and J 6 bases, leaving 8 bases between the germline ends. The length of the CDR3 is 11 residues. CDR1 and CDR2 (germline): LNHDA, SQIVND (reference sequence). The CDR3 region has the DNA TGTGCCAGTAGGACGGGAGCTGAAGCTTTCTTT. This gives the protein CASRTGAEAFF.

V and J are TRBV20-1 and TRBJ2-1; TRBD1 is a possible D gene (5 bases). The germline gives CDR1 DFQATT, CDR2 SNEGSKA (reference sequence). The CDR3 contains 11 residues. The V end lost 6 bases, the J end lost 10 bases, and 13 bases lay between the germline ends. The CDR3: CSADRGSEQFF. The CDR3 nucleotides are TGCAGTGCCGATAGGGGAAGCGAGCAGTTCTTC.

The chain has TRBV7-9 and TRBJ2-7, with D possibly matching TRBD1 (6 bases). This CDR3 has 13 residues. Trimming removed 5 bases from V and 3 bases from J, with 11 bases in between. The germline CDR1 and CDR2 sequences are SEHNR and FQNEAQ (reference sequence). This CDR3 is CASSNRAYYEQYF. The CDR3 nucleotides are TGTGCCAGCAGCAACAGGGCTTACTACGAGCAGTACTTC. The complete variable domain, with remaining parts taken from reference TRBV7-9 and TRBJ2-7, reads DTGVSQNPRHKITKRGQNVTFRCDPISEHNRLYWYRQTLGQGPEFLTYFQNEAQLEKSRLLSDRFSAERPKGSFSTLEIQRTEQGDSAMYLCASSNRAYYEQYFGPGTRLTVT.

This sequence joins TRBV7-2 and TRBJ2-1, with 10 bases identical to TRBD2. The CDR3 is 18 amino acids. The V and J ends lost 3 bases and 4 bases, in that order; junction bases with no gene match: 12. Germline values: CDR1 SGHTA, CDR2 FQGNSA. The CDR3 DNA reads TGTGCCAGCAGCTTCGGACTAGCGGAACAAACGTGGTACAATGAGCAGTTCTTC. Translated, it gives CASSFGLAEQTWYNEQFF.

The gene calls are TRBV3-1 (or the pseudogene TRBV3-2) and TRBJ1-2, with 7 bases that match TRBD1. J lost 4 bases, V lost 2 bases, and 4 bases had no gene match. CDR3 length: 14 residues. From germline, CDR1 is LGHDT and CDR2 YNNKEL (reference sequence). CDR3 DNA: TGTGCCAGCAGCCAACAGGGGGGTCCCTATGGCTACACCTTC. It is translated as CASSQQGGPYGYTF.

The chain uses TRBV3-1 (or the pseudogene TRBV3-2) and TRBJ1-2, with 7 bases that match TRBD1. The CDR3 spans 13 residues. Germline-derived CDR1 and CDR2 are LGHDT and YNNKEL (reference sequence). The J segment lost 4 bases and the V segment lost 4 bases, leaving 3 bases of the junction unmatched. The CDR3 DNA is TGTGCCAGCAGCCCCGGACAGGTCTATGGCTACACCTTC. It yields the protein CASSPGQVYGYTF.

J is TRBJ2-7 and V is TRBV5-1; possible D gene TRBD1, 6 bases. Trimming took off 0 bases at V and 2 bases at J, with 15 bases between the two ends. The length of the CDR3 is 16 residues. Per germline, CDR1 SGHRS and CDR2 YFSETQ. The CDR3 DNA is TGCGCCAGCAGCTTGGCCGGGGTCGAGGGGGCCTACGAGCAGTACTTC. Its translation is CASSLAGVEGAYEQYF.

The DNA of the CDR3 is TGTGCCAGCAGCCATAGCGGGGGAAGCGAGACCCAGTACTTC. As protein: CASSHSGGSETQYF. This chain uses TRBV9 with TRBJ2-5; TRBD2 matches 9 bases. The CDR3 length is 14 residues. After removal of 4 bases from V and 5 bases from J, the junction contained 6 bases not matched to a gene. Per the germline V gene, CDR1 is SGDLS and CDR2 is YYNGEE.

CDR3 residues: CASRATGVAEAFF. The CDR3 coding sequence is TGTGCCAGCAGGGCCACAGGGGTGGCTGAAGCTTTCTTT. This chain uses TRBV6-5 with TRBJ1-1, with 7 positions matching TRBD1. V trimming: 6 bases; J trimming: 6 bases; junction bases outside the gene matches: 7. The length of the CDR3 is 13 residues. Germline V lookup: CDR1 MNHEY, CDR2 SVGAGI.

The chain joins TRBV13 to TRBJ1-2; tentatively, D is TRBD1 (5 bases). CDR1 is PRHDT and CDR2 is FYEKMQ in the germline V gene (reference sequence). The V gene lost 3 bases and the J gene lost 8 bases, with 16 bases spanning the gap. This CDR3 has 14 residues. The DNA of the CDR3 is TGTGCCAGCAGCTTGGGGCCATCGGGGGTCGGCTACACCTTC. Its protein product is CASSLGPSGVGYTF. The full variable domain, its missing parts supplied by reference TRBV13 and TRBJ1-2, is AAGVIQSPRHLIKEKRETATLKCYPIPRHDTVYWYQQGPGQDPQFLISFYEKMQSDKGSIPDRFSAQQFSDYHSELNMSSLELGDSALYFCASSLGPSGVGYTFGSGTRLTVV.

The CDR3 loop is CASSPTGRGPTEAFF. The CDR3 DNA reads TGCGCCAGCAGCCCGACGGGCAGGGGTCCCACTGAAGCTTTCTTT. The V call is TRBV5-1, the J call TRBJ1-1, with a weak D call TRBD1 (6 bases). This CDR3 contains 15 residues. Germline V gives CDR1 SGHRS, CDR2 YFSETQ. Trimming removed 4 bases from V and 4 bases from J, with 17 bases in between.

The V call is TRBV6-5, the J call TRBJ1-6, with D possibly matching TRBD1 (5 bases). CDR3 length: 16 residues. Germline V gives CDR1 MNHEY, CDR2 SVGAGI. The ends were cut back, 4 bases at V and 3 bases at J, with 13 bases in the middle. The CDR3 nucleotides are TGTGCCAGCAGTTCCACCGGACACCTCTATAATTCACCCCTCCACTTT. The encoded protein is CASSSTGHLYNSPLHF.

The V gene is TRBV2, the J gene TRBJ2-5, with 8 positions matching TRBD2. This CDR3 region has 19 residues. Per the germline V gene, CDR1 is SNHLY and CDR2 is FYNNEI. Trimming at V came to 0 bases and at J to 0 bases, leaving 12 bases not matched to a gene. This CDR3 reads CASSEASGYTGRDQETQYF. The CDR3 region has the DNA TGTGCCAGCAGTGAAGCCTCAGGGTATACCGGGAGGGACCAAGAGACCCAGTACTTC. The complete variable domain, with remaining parts taken from reference TRBV2 and TRBJ2-5, reads EPEVTQTPSHQVTQMGQEVILRCVPISNHLYFYWYRQILGQKVEFLVSFYNNEISEKSEIFDDQFSVERPDGSNFTLKIRSTKLEDSAMYFCASSEASGYTGRDQETQYFGPGTRLLVL.